This passage covers 4 T cell receptor beta chains from one sample sequenced in a study of blood T cell repertoires in COVID-19. Profiling relied on immunoSEQ multiplex PCR, and the TCRdb table lists in-frame clones only, not all of them. This table has 400,000 to 500,000 clones, around nine tenths appearing once. Source material: PBMCs or T cells enriched from blood (not recorded which). The receptors were sampled from a woman aged 18-29 years who had been exposed to COVID-19.

The chain recombines TRBV15 with TRBJ2-1; 7 bases are a match to TRBD1. This CDR3 comprises 17 residues. V dropped 5 bases and J dropped 2; count of bases not matched to a gene: 12. From germline, CDR1 is LNHNV and CDR2 YYDKDF (reference sequence). DNA for the CDR3: TGTGCCACCAGCCAGACAGGGCATCATAGGGCCTACAATGAGCAGTTCTTC. It is translated as CATSQTGHHRAYNEQFF.

The chain couples TRBV5-1 to TRBJ2-7; D might be TRBD1 (5 bases). V lost 3 bases to trimming and J lost 3 bases, with 10 bases between them. The CDR3 extends over 13 amino acids. CDR1 is SGHRS and CDR2 is YFSETQ in the germline V gene. The DNA for the CDR3 is TGCGCCAGCAGCTACACACAGGACTACGAGCAGTACTTC. Its protein is CASSYTQDYEQYF. Complete variable domain (other parts from reference TRBV5-1 and TRBJ2-7): KAGVTQTPRYLIKTRGQQVTLSCSPISGHRSVSWYQQTPGQGLQFLFEYFSETQRNKGNFPGRFSGRQFSNSRSEMNVSTLELGDSALYLCASSYTQDYEQYFGPGTRLTVT.

The chain joins TRBV28 to TRBJ2-1, with 7 bases matching TRBD1. V shed 7 bases, J shed 6 bases, and the junction held 9 bases outside the gene matches. Per germline, CDR1 MDHEN and CDR2 SYDVKM. This CDR3 has 14 amino acids. CDR3 in DNA: TGTGCCAGCACTGGACAGGAGACAAGCAATGAGCAGTTCTTC. Translating it yields CASTGQETSNEQFF.

The J gene is TRBJ2-1, the V gene TRBV5-4; D unclear. Germline CDR1 and CDR2: SGHNT and YYREEE (reference sequence). The V gene lost 4 bases and the J gene lost 8 bases, with 13 bases spanning the gap. CDR3 length equals 13 residues. The chain's CDR3 is CASSQNAQDEQFF. In DNA form, the CDR3 reads TGTGCCAGCAGCCAGAACGCGCAGGATGAGCAGTTCTTC.